This T cell receptor beta chain was identified in a study of blood T cells in healthy people across ages. Turning to the study itself: Template switching retrieved approximately one barcoded beta molecule for each two T cells. Study observations and caveats: The unsorted PBMCs prevented any conclusive comparison of naive versus antigen-experienced cells.

A second about 7 to 12 cycle PCR used barcoded and J-beta primers. Each cDNA molecule was tagged by a template-switch adaptor with 12 random nucleotides. TCRdb analysed the 5' RACE reads with MiXCR anew, one entry per CDR3 protein. The data contain 1.5 million to 2 million distinct CDR3 sequences, roughly 52% of them seen just once; the ten biggest clones take up around 2.1%. This clonotype has a handful of counts. The antigen remains unidentified. This CDR3 is 11 amino acids long. V was trimmed by 6 bases and J by 13 bases, leaving 12 bases between them. This sequence originates from a woman between 40 and 50 years old in good health. The chain combines TRBV12-3 or TRBV12-4 with TRBJ1-4; tentatively, D is TRBD1 (6 bases). The sample was blood. CDR3 in DNA: TGTGCCAGCAGCTCAGACAGGAGACTGTTTTTT. It is translated as CASSSDRRLFF.